The 27 T cell receptor beta chains reported below all come from one sample, sequenced in a study of cytomegalovirus exposure and HLA in healthy donors. The PCR had 60 Vbeta and 13 Jbeta primers. The protocol was immunoSEQ multiplex PCR, while the TCRdb copy is restricted to in-frame clones and leaves out a portion. The repertoire consists of 100,000 to 150,000 clones, with over 70% occurring once and the leading ten covering approximately 4%. The sample was PBMCs. These receptors were collected from a man between 40 and 49 years old in good health and CMV-seropositive.

This clone was counted a single time. The rearrangement uses TRBV28 and TRBJ2-7; TRBD1 is a possible D gene (6 bases). CDR3 size: 18 residues. V lost 2 bases and J lost 5, with 25 bases in between. Germline V lookup: CDR1 MDHEN, CDR2 SYDVKM. The CDR3 coding sequence is TGTGCCAGCAGTTTACCAGGGGTAATTTTGGCTGATGGCCACGAGCAGTACTTC. Amino acid sequence: CASSLPGVILADGHEQYF.

This sequence joins TRBV6-1 and TRBJ1-1; D gene ambiguous. Trimming took 7 bases from V and 2 from J, leaving 14 bases between them. CDR1 and CDR2 (germline): MNHNS, SASEGT. The CDR3 has 14 residues. CDR3 in amino acids: CASTLDRGNTEAFF. In DNA, the CDR3 is TGTGCCAGCACCCTAGATCGGGGAAACACTGAAGCTTTCTTT.

The genes are TRBV5-1 and TRBJ2-2; possible D gene TRBD2, 6 bases. This CDR3 has 14 amino acids. CDR1 and CDR2 (germline): SGHRS, YFSETQ. Between the trimmed V and J ends, which lost 4 bases and 6 bases, there was a span of 13 bases. The CDR3 spells CASSPPTGAGELFF. CDR3 coding DNA: TGCGCCAGCAGCCCCCCGACGGGGGCCGGGGAGCTGTTTTTT.

The chain carries TRBV15 and TRBJ2-3; 12 bases agree with TRBD2. CDR3 size: 17 residues. Germline V gene sequence: CDR1 LNHNV, CDR2 YYDKDF (reference sequence). V shed 0 bases, J shed 5 bases, and the junction held 6 bases outside the gene matches. The CDR3 DNA reads TGTGCCACCAGCAGAGATAATCTAGCGGGGGGGCGAGATACGCAGTATTTT. Translating it yields CATSRDNLAGGRDTQYF. Full variable domain (rest looked up from reference TRBV15 and TRBJ2-3): DAMVIQNPRYQVTQFGKPVTLSCSQTLNHNVMYWYQQKSSQAPKLLFHYYDKDFNNEADTPDNFQSRRPNTSFCFLDIRSPGLGDTAMYLCATSRDNLAGGRDTQYFGPGTRLTVL.

The chain is built from TRBV6-5 and TRBJ2-7, with D perhaps TRBD1 (6 bases). Trimming took 10 bases from V and 2 from J, leaving 12 bases between them. Germline V CDR1 and CDR2: MNHEY, SVGAGI. The CDR3 totals 12 residues. CDR3 nucleotides: TGTGCCACCCTTACAGGGACCTACGAGCAGTACTTC. It specifies CATLTGTYEQYF.

The rearrangement joins TRBV19 to TRBJ2-1; D possibly corresponds to TRBD2 (6 bases). The CDR3 contains 17 residues. CDR1 LNHDA and CDR2 SQIVND come from the germline V gene (reference sequence). V shed 3 bases and J shed 4 bases, with 19 bases lying between them. Written as DNA, the CDR3 is TGTGCCAGTAGTATCTGGTGGTCGGCGGGGCAATACAATGAGCAGTTCTTC. Protein: CASSIWWSAGQYNEQFF.

This clone has a handful of counts. The chain couples TRBV5-5 to TRBJ1-1; tentative D call: TRBD1 (6 bases). There are 14 residues in the CDR3. The germline V gene has CDR1 SGHKS and CDR2 YYEKEE (reference sequence). Trimming left V 1 base short and J 5 bases short, with 12 bases between. CDR3 amino acids: CASSLRGGGTEAFF. CDR3 nucleotide sequence: TGTGCCAGCAGCTTGAGGGGGGGTGGGACTGAAGCTTTCTTT.

In its sample, this clone was seen once. This chain joins TRBV18 and TRBJ1-2, with 9 bases matching TRBD1. CDR3 length: 14 amino acids. CDR1 is KGHSH and CDR2 is LQKENI in the germline V gene. After removal of 3 bases from V and 6 bases from J, the junction contained 5 bases not matched to a gene. In DNA form, the CDR3 reads TGTGCCAGCTCACCTGGACAGGGGCTGGATGGCTACACCTTC. Protein product: CASSPGQGLDGYTF.

The chain has TRBV6-5 and TRBJ2-7; TRBD1 aligns across 8 bases. With 5 bases clipped from V and 3 bases from J, the junction kept 3 bases outside the gene matches. The length of the CDR3 is 13 residues. Germline loops: CDR1 MNHEY, CDR2 SVGAGI. CDR3 residues: CASSRGTGYEQYF. As DNA, the CDR3 is TGTGCCAGCAGTCGAGGGACAGGCTACGAGCAGTACTTC.

This clone was seen only a few times. The V gene is TRBV11-2, the J gene TRBJ2-7; a weak D match, TRBD2 (5 bases). V gave up 5 bases and J gave up 11 bases, with 16 bases separating them. Per the germline V gene, CDR1 is SGHAT and CDR2 is FQNNGV. The CDR3 is 12 residues long. CDR3 in amino acids: CASSPGRMREYF. The CDR3 DNA follows: TGTGCCAGCAGCCCCGGACGGATGAGGGAGTACTTC.

The table lists this clone with a count of one. This chain links TRBV7-2 with TRBJ2-5; perhaps TRBD2 as D (6 bases). The V gene lost 11 bases and the J gene lost 5 bases, with 18 bases spanning the gap. The CDR3 has 13 residues. CDR1 and CDR2 from the germline V gene are SGHTA and FQGNSA. The CDR3 nucleotides are TGTGCCGTCCCCTCGCGGGACGGTGAGACCCAGTACTTC. This sequence encodes CAVPSRDGETQYF.

This chain uses TRBV5-1 with TRBJ2-3, with 7 bases fitting TRBD2. Germline values: CDR1 SGHRS, CDR2 YFSETQ. Germline trimming cut 4 bases from V and 2 bases from J; bases unmatched to any gene: 10. The CDR3 is 16 residues long. The CDR3 loop reads CASSKSGLTLTDTQYF. The CDR3 nucleotides read TGCGCCAGCAGCAAATCGGGACTAACCCTCACAGATACGCAGTATTTT.

J is TRBJ2-3 and V is TRBV5-4, with D tentatively TRBD1 (5 bases). The CDR3 length is 14 residues. With 0 bases removed from V and 3 bases from J, the gap between germline ends came to 8 bases. Germline CDR1 SGHNT, CDR2 YYREEE (reference sequence). As DNA, the CDR3 is TGTGCCAGCAGCTTGGAAAGGGGAACAGATACGCAGTATTTT. Protein: CASSLERGTDTQYF.

The chain recombines TRBV28 with TRBJ2-7; a possible D gene is TRBD2 (6 bases). Trimming removed 5 bases at V and 6 bases at J, with 14 bases between. Germline V gene lookup returns CDR1 MDHEN and CDR2 SYDVKM. CDR3 size: 13 residues. In DNA form, the CDR3 reads TGTGCCAGCAGTCCGGGGACTTTTCCCGAGCAGTACTTC. This translates into CASSPGTFPEQYF.

This clone was seen a single time. The chain employs TRBV4-2 and TRBJ2-2; 7 positions match TRBD1. CDR3 length equals 15 residues. J lost 1 base, V lost 1 base, and 0 bases had no gene match. The germline gives CDR1 LGHNA, CDR2 YNFKEQ. This CDR3 reads CASSQGQGNTGELFF. The CDR3 nucleotides read TGTGCCAGCAGCCAAGGACAGGGGAACACCGGGGAGCTGTTTTTT.

This chain links TRBV28 with TRBJ1-5; 7 bases fit TRBD1. There are 14 residues in the CDR3. The germline V gene has CDR1 MDHEN and CDR2 SYDVKM. V lost 7 bases and J lost 2; bases outside the gene matches: 5. CDR3 bases: TGTGCCAGCATTAGGGGGCTCGGCAATCAGCCCCAGCATTTT. Amino acids: CASIRGLGNQPQHF.

V and J are TRBV7-6 and TRBJ2-6; D is ambiguous. This CDR3 region has 12 residues. Trimming took off 1 base at V and 12 bases at J, with 7 bases between the two ends. Germline V lookup: CDR1 SGHVS, CDR2 FNYEAQ. The CDR3 bases are TGTGCCAGCAGCTTAGATAGAGCCGTCCTGACTTTC. This sequence encodes CASSLDRAVLTF.

The CDR3 coding sequence is TGTGCCAGCAGCGTAGATTGGGGAGCGGAGGGTGGCTACACCTTC. It encodes CASSVDWGAEGGYTF. V and J are TRBV9 and TRBJ1-2; no clear D. The germline V gene has CDR1 SGDLS and CDR2 YYNGEE. V was shortened by 0 bases and J by 7 bases, with 16 bases between the two germline ends. The CDR3 contains 15 residues. The full variable domain, rest sourced from reference TRBV9 and TRBJ1-2, is DSGVTQTPKHLITATGQRVTLRCSPRSGDLSVYWYQQSLDQGLQFLIQYYNGEERAKGNILERFSAQQFPDLHSELNLSSLELGDSALYFCASSVDWGAEGGYTFGSGTRLTVV.

The chain has TRBV28 and TRBJ1-1; 9 positions agree with TRBD1. V gave up 3 bases and J gave up 10 bases; unmatched junction bases: 6. Germline CDR1 is MDHEN and CDR2 is SYDVKM. The CDR3 has 13 residues. CDR3 residues: CASSLSGQGRAFF. The CDR3 nucleotides read TGTGCCAGCAGTTTGAGTGGACAGGGGAGAGCTTTCTTT.

This clone has just a few counts. V is TRBV12-5 and J is TRBJ2-2; D is perhaps TRBD1 (6 bases). The CDR3 consists of 13 residues. V was clipped by 1 base and J by 8 bases, with 8 bases between them. CDR1 LGHNT and CDR2 FRNRAP come from the germline V gene. The DNA for the CDR3 is TGTGCTAGTGGTTTGGCCGGACAGGGGGAGCTGTTTTTT. It encodes CASGLAGQGELFF.

Here the CDR3 DNA reads TGTGCCAGCAGCTTAAACTCGTGGGATACGCAGTATTTT. Encoded protein: CASSLNSWDTQYF. The chain carries TRBV7-3 and TRBJ2-3, with D uncertain. The V gene lost 1 base and the J gene lost 6 bases, with 8 bases spanning the gap. The CDR3 runs 13 residues. Germline lookup yields CDR1 SGHTA and CDR2 FQGTGA.

The chain uses TRBV19 and TRBJ1-5, with 8 bases identical to TRBD1. CDR1 LNHDA and CDR2 SQIVND come from the germline V gene (reference sequence). Trimming cost V 2 bases and J 7 bases; bases outside gene matches: 7. The CDR3 runs 15 residues. The CDR3 is CASSISQGADQPQHF. The CDR3 coding sequence is TGTGCCAGTAGTATAAGCCAGGGGGCCGACCAGCCCCAGCATTTT.

Details on this clone: Different DNA sequences within this sample yield the same CDR3. This chain uses TRBV28 with TRBJ2-7; 7 bases are a match to TRBD1. CDR1 MDHEN and CDR2 SYDVKM come from the germline V gene. This CDR3 has 14 residues. Germline trimming cut 4 bases from V and 3 bases from J; bases unmatched to any gene: 6. CDR3 loop: CASSSPGQSYEQYF. The CDR3 coding sequence is TGTGCCAGCAGTTCCCCGGGACAGAGCTACGAGCAGTACTTC.

The chain recombines TRBV9 with TRBJ1-2; perhaps TRBD1 as D (6 bases). The germline V and J ends were trimmed by 4 bases and 1 base, with 8 bases remaining between them. CDR1 SGDLS and CDR2 YYNGEE come from the germline V gene. The CDR3 covers 13 residues. The CDR3 reads CASSLDSNYGYTF. The CDR3 region has the DNA TGTGCCAGCAGCTTGGACAGTAACTATGGCTACACCTTC.

The chain recombines TRBV6-1 with TRBJ2-5, with 11 positions matching TRBD2. V was pared by 8 bases and J by 7 bases, with 0 bases of the junction left unmatched. CDR1 and CDR2 (germline): MNHNS, SASEGT. This CDR3 comprises 11 residues. The CDR3 protein is CASGLAGTQYF. The DNA for the CDR3 is TGTGCCAGCGGACTAGCGGGGACCCAGTACTTC.

The chain links TRBV6-4 to TRBJ2-1, with 7 positions matching TRBD2. The germline V gene encodes CDR1 MRHNA and CDR2 SNTAGT. The CDR3 loop spans 16 amino acids. V lost 5 bases to trimming and J lost 0 bases; unmatched junction nucleotides: 7. In nucleotides, the CDR3 is TGTGCCAGCAGTCCCGGGAGGTCTGGCTCCTACAATGAGCAGTTCTTC. Amino acids: CASSPGRSGSYNEQFF.

This sequence joins TRBV7-9 and TRBJ2-3; 10 bases match TRBD1. The CDR3 loop spans 16 amino acids. Germline V gene data show CDR1 as SEHNR and CDR2 as FQNEAQ (reference sequence). The V segment lost 5 bases and the J segment 3 bases; nucleotides outside the gene matches: 8. The CDR3 bases are TGTGCCAGCAGCCCAACCGGGACAGGGGCGACAGATACGCAGTATTTT. This sequence encodes CASSPTGTGATDTQYF.